This T cell receptor (beta chain) appears in the sequencing data of a study of shared clonotypes between healthy human individuals. General study points: Non-shared clonotypes displayed generation probabilities falling below those of clonotypes present in all four donors.

Looked up from germline, CDR1 is MNHNS and CDR2 is SASEGT. V was trimmed by 10 bases and J by 8 bases, leaving 14 bases between them. There are 11 residues in the CDR3. This table comes from immunoSEQ multiplex PCR, and its TCRdb copy is limited to in-frame clones, with some not included. Among approximately 980,000 clones listed, approximately 80% were seen once. As for this clone: Its matching antigen is unknown.

The sequencing input was memory CD4+ T cells sorted from blood. Subset of the sample: CD45RA-negative fraction. This chain joins TRBV6-1 and TRBJ1-2, with D tentatively TRBD1 (6 bases). This sequence was found in a man aged 18 to 29 in good health. The CDR3 spells CATKGGRGYTF. The DNA for the CDR3 is TGTGCCACCAAGGGGGGGCGCGGCTACACCTTC.